Listed here is a single T cell receptor (beta chain). The data were taken from a study of shared clonotypes between healthy human individuals. Germline V gene data show CDR1 as SGHRS and CDR2 as YFSETQ. V was clipped by 0 bases and J by 3 bases, with 13 bases between them. The CDR3 totals 16 residues. Produced via immunoSEQ multiplex PCR; TCRdb's table is partial and in-frame only. Of 2,500,000 or so clones listed, approximately 93% are singletons. The V call is TRBV5-1, the J call TRBJ2-1; D is perhaps TRBD1 (5 bases). The sample comprised naive CD4+ T cells from PBMCs. Subset defined: CD45RA+ positively selected. The clonotype was recovered from a man between 18 and 29 years old in good health. Some clones in this sample may be carry-over from other donors' samples. CDR3 loop: CASSLERQGRYNEQFF. DNA of the CDR3: TGCGCCAGCAGCTTGGAACGGCAGGGTCGCTACAATGAGCAGTTCTTC.